This is a list of T cell receptor beta chains from one sample in a study of cytomegalovirus exposure and HLA in healthy donors. Data came from immunoSEQ multiplex PCR; TCRdb stores just in-frame clones and leaves some out. The sample has over 100,000 clones; 8.9% are singletons. The specimen sequenced was PBMCs. The receptors stem from a woman aged 40 to 50 in good health and CMV-seropositive. CDR3s include the opening cysteine and the closing phenylalanine or tryptophan. A D gene is named only where the DNA matches it firmly. Size is stated for part of the rows, as once, few or many counts, or as a class when the clone is expanded.

v_call	clone_size	j_call	d_call	cdr3_nt	cdr3_aa
TRBV4-2	.	TRBJ2-1	TRBD2	TGTGCCAGCAGCCAAGAACTAGCGGGGGGTTACAATGAGCAGTTCTTC	CASSQELAGGYNEQFF
TRBV6-5	.	TRBJ1-4	.	TGTGCCACCCGACAGCAAACTAATGAAAAACTGTTTTTT	CATRQQTNEKLFF
TRBV6-5	.	TRBJ2-1	.	TGTGCCAGCACGGGTCCGGGGAAGGTTAATGAGCAGTTCTTC	CASTGPGKVNEQFF
TRBV2	few	TRBJ2-1	.	TGTGCCAGCAAGGGGGAGTCAGTTCACAATGAGCAGTTCTTC	CASKGESVHNEQFF
TRBV5-1	few	TRBJ2-1	TRBD1	TGCGCCAGCAGCTTGCCCGGGACAGCTGTGGGGAATGAGCAGTTCTTC	CASSLPGTAVGNEQFF
TRBV6-1	few	TRBJ2-5	TRBD1	TGTGCCAGCAGTCGGGACAGTCCCCCAGAGACCCAGTACTTC	CASSRDSPPETQYF
TRBV19	.	TRBJ2-3	TRBD1	TGTGCCAGTAATACAGGGGGCAGGTCAGATACGCAGTATTTT	CASNTGGRSDTQYF
TRBV7-9	few	TRBJ2-3	TRBD1	TGTGCCACCACTAGGACAGGGATCAACACAGATACGCAGTATTTT	CATTRTGINTDTQYF
TRBV7-8	.	TRBJ2-3	.	TGTGCCAGCAGCCTAAGGTCTAGTCGGGCGGGCTCTGGCACAGATACGCAGTATTTT	CASSLRSSRAGSGTDTQYF
TRBV6-5	few	TRBJ1-3	.	TGTGCCAGCAGTCCTCAGGGTACTCCCACCATATATTTT	CASSPQGTPTIYF
TRBV6-6	.	TRBJ2-5	.	TGTGCCAGCAGTTACCCGCAAGAGACCCAGTACTTC	CASSYPQETQYF
TRBV18	.	TRBJ1-6	.	TGTGCCAGCTCACCACGGACGGGAGGTAGCTCCTATAATTCACCCCTCCACTTT	CASSPRTGGSSYNSPLHF
TRBV4-3	.	TRBJ2-1	TRBD2	TGCGCCAGCAGCCAACTAGCGGGGGGGCCTTCTAAGCAGTTCTTC	CASSQLAGGPSKQFF
TRBV5-4	.	TRBJ2-2	TRBD1	TGTGCCAGCAGCCAAGGGGACAGGGGTAACACCGGGGAGCTGTTTTTT	CASSQGDRGNTGELFF
TRBV7-2	few	TRBJ1-1	TRBD1	TGTGCCAGCAGCAAACAGGGGCAGGGGGTTAGCACTGAAGCTTTCTTT	CASSKQGQGVSTEAFF
TRBV25-1	.	TRBJ2-1	TRBD2	TGTGCCAGCAGTGGGACTAGCGGGGGAAAATACAATGAGCAGTTCTTC	CASSGTSGGKYNEQFF
TRBV7-9	.	TRBJ2-7	.	TGTGCCAGCAGCCACAAAGTCAGGGAGGACGAGCAGTACTTC	CASSHKVREDEQYF
TRBV9	few	TRBJ2-1	TRBD1	TGTGCCAGCAGTCGACAGGGGTTGAGTATCAATGAGCAGTTCTTC	CASSRQGLSINEQFF
TRBV6-5	few	TRBJ1-1	.	TGTGCCAGCAGTTCCCTGCGGCAGCGCGGGTACACTGAAGCTTTCTTT	CASSSLRQRGYTEAFF
TRBV19	.	TRBJ2-7	TRBD1	TGTGCCAGTAGTATAGTAGAACAGACAGGGATCTACGAGCAGTACTTC	CASSIVEQTGIYEQYF
TRBV19	few	TRBJ1-1	.	TGTGCCAGTAACCCTGGAGGTTCGATGAACACTGAAGCTTTCTTT	CASNPGGSMNTEAFF
TRBV11-1	few	TRBJ2-5	.	TGTGCCAGCAGCTTAGCGGCGACAGGCACTTTTACCCAGTACTTC	CASSLAATGTFTQYF
TRBV10-3	.	TRBJ1-2	TRBD1	TGTGCCACGTCGGAAACAGGGGGTCTAGCGGGGGGCGGCTACACCTTC	CATSETGGLAGGGYTF
TRBV10-2	.	TRBJ1-6	.	TGCGCCAGCAGTGAGCAGGGACTGCTGCCTACACCCCTCCACTTT	CASSEQGLLPTPLHF
TRBV10-1	few	TRBJ2-1	.	TGCGCCAGCAGCCCCGGGACACCCAACAATGAGCAGTTCTTC	CASSPGTPNNEQFF
TRBV5-1	.	TRBJ2-5	.	TGCGCCAGCAGCTTGTTGAAGGGGGAAGAGACCCAGTACTTC	CASSLLKGEETQYF
TRBV7-2	few	TRBJ1-5	.	TGTGCCAGCAGCTTAGCGCAGACAGCGGGACAGCCCCAGCATTTT	CASSLAQTAGQPQHF
TRBV6-5	.	TRBJ1-5	TRBD1	TGTGCCAGCAGTTACGGCCAGGGGGATCAGCCCCAGCATTTT	CASSYGQGDQPQHF
TRBV6-1	few	TRBJ2-1	.	TGTGCCAGCAGTCATAACATAGAGGGTCACAATGAGCAGTTCTTC	CASSHNIEGHNEQFF
TRBV7-2	many	TRBJ2-5	.	TGTGCCAGCAGCTCCTCCGGGGAGGTACGCGGGGAAGAGACCCAGTACTTC	CASSSSGEVRGEETQYF
TRBV14	.	TRBJ1-4	TRBD1	TGTGCCAGCAGCCAAGGTCAGACAGGGGGTAATGAAAAACTGTTTTTT	CASSQGQTGGNEKLFF
TRBV6-4	few	TRBJ1-5	.	TGTGCCAGCAGTGACCCCCCCTATGCTCTCGCCCGCCGTTTTAGCAATCAGCCCCAGCATTTT	CASSDPPYALARRFSNQPQHF
TRBV19	.	TRBJ1-2	.	TGTGCCAGTAGTATCCCACAGGTTGCCTATGGCTACACCTTC	CASSIPQVAYGYTF
TRBV5-6	.	TRBJ1-2	TRBD1	TGTGCCAGCAGCGTCGGACAGGGGGCGCGGGGCTACACCTTC	CASSVGQGARGYTF
TRBV5-1	few	TRBJ1-5	.	TGCGCCAGCAGCATAGACCGGGATCAGCCCCAGCATTTT	CASSIDRDQPQHF
TRBV5-4	few	TRBJ1-1	TRBD1	TGTGCCAGCAGCTCTTCGGGGGACCGACCGGGGACAGGGGCTGAAGCTTTCTTT	CASSSSGDRPGTGAEAFF
TRBV20-1	.	TRBJ2-5	.	TGCAGCATGACAGACCAAGAGACCCAGTACTTC	CSMTDQETQYF
TRBV5-4	.	TRBJ1-4	TRBD1	TGTGCCAGCAGCTTGAGGGGACAGGCGAAATCAACTAATGAAAAACTGTTTTTT	CASSLRGQAKSTNEKLFF
TRBV29-1	few	TRBJ1-1	.	TGCAGCGTTGAGGGCGCCCAGGCCCTCTTT	CSVEGAQALF
TRBV4-3	.	TRBJ1-2	.	TGCGCCAGCAGCCAAGATTACGGGGGTGACTATGGCTACACCTTC	CASSQDYGGDYGYTF